Shown below are 18 T cell receptor beta chains from a single sample sequenced in a study of regulatory T cells in long-lasting Graves disease. The time point here: persistent/refractory GD, antithyroid drugs over 5 years with positive TRAb. PBMC-extracted RNA yielded the TCR library. CDR3-region Arm-PCR and iRepertoire HTBI primers produced the TCR beta libraries. TCRdb called the multiplex PCR reads again in MiXCR, with one record for every CDR3 protein. The sample contains a few hundred thousand distinct CDR3 sequences, roughly a fifth of which appear only once. Material: peripheral blood mononuclear cells (PBMCs), obtained when the disease was refractory, from a patient treated with antithyroid drugs. The receptor source for this set is a female donor with Graves disease.

V gene TRBV28 combines with J gene TRBJ2-4; the D gene is possibly TRBD1 (5 bases). The CDR3 has 13 amino acids. The germline V gene has CDR1 MDHEN and CDR2 SYDVKM. Trimming took 2 bases from V and 7 from J, leaving 9 bases between them. The CDR3 spells CASSLGAGNIQYF. CDR3 bases: TGTGCCAGCAGTTTAGGGGCAGGGAACATTCAGTACTTC.

In its sample, this clonotype was seen many times. The chain links TRBV18 to TRBJ2-7; 9 nucleotides line up with TRBD1. CDR1 is KGHSH, CDR2 LQKENI, per germline. With V trimmed by 6 bases and J by 8 bases, 8 bases remained unmatched. The CDR3 covers 13 residues. Written as DNA, the CDR3 is TGTGCCAGCTCCATGGGACAGGGACCCAAGCAGTACTTC. Amino acid sequence: CASSMGQGPKQYF.

In this sample, this clonotype turned up many times. The chain uses TRBV25-1 and TRBJ2-5; TRBD2 is a possible D gene (6 bases). Germline CDR1 MGHDK, CDR2 SYGVNS. Trimming removed 1 base at V and 1 base at J, with 22 bases between. This CDR3 is built from 19 residues. CDR3 coding DNA: TGTGCCAGCAGTGAATTAGGAGGGCCGGGACTCCCTCTCCAAGAGACCCAGTACTTC. Translating it yields CASSELGGPGLPLQETQYF.

V usage is TRBV7-9 and J usage is TRBJ1-1; unclear D gene. Trimming cost V 5 bases and J 5 bases, with 24 bases left between them. The length of the CDR3 is 17 residues. Germline assignment: CDR1 SEHNR and CDR2 FQNEAQ (reference sequence). The CDR3 sequence: CASSPIYLRAGFTEAFF. CDR3 bases: TGTGCCAGCAGCCCAATATACCTAAGAGCGGGGTTTACTGAAGCTTTCTTT.

This sequence joins TRBV4-2 and TRBJ1-4; TRBD1 agrees at 7 bases. With 5 bases clipped from V and 6 bases from J, the junction kept 6 bases outside the gene matches. The CDR3 length is 14 residues. The V gene's germline CDR1 is LGHNA and CDR2 YNFKEQ. The CDR3 nucleotides are TGTGCCAGCAGCAACAGGGGTGGAGATGAAAAACTGTTTTTT. This translates into CASSNRGGDEKLFF.

This clonotype was recorded at least ten times. The V and J genes are TRBV28 and TRBJ2-7; D is undetermined. Deletions cut 1 base from V and 2 bases from J, with 9 bases between. The length of the CDR3 is 14 residues. From germline, CDR1 is MDHEN and CDR2 SYDVKM. Written as DNA, the CDR3 is TGTGCCAGCAGTTTATTCGACAACCCCTACGAGCAGTACTTC. Translation gives CASSLFDNPYEQYF.

This clonotype was detected ten times or more. The chain is built from TRBV25-1 and TRBJ1-2; 7 positions match TRBD1. The CDR3 loop spans 13 amino acids. Trimming removed 8 bases from V and 4 bases from J; junction bases left unmatched: 7. Germline-derived CDR1 and CDR2 are MGHDK and SYGVNS. CDR3 loop: CASGGQEGYGYTF. DNA for the CDR3: TGTGCCAGCGGAGGACAGGAAGGCTATGGCTACACCTTC.

There are many counts of this clonotype. This rearrangement joins TRBV20-1 to TRBJ2-5; weak D call: TRBD2 (5 bases). Germline-derived CDR1 and CDR2 are DFQATT and SNEGSKA (reference sequence). Trimming left V 6 bases short and J 5 bases short, with 19 bases between. The CDR3 spans 14 residues. CDR3 loop: CSASLLLEDETQYF. CDR3 coding DNA: TGCAGTGCATCCCTCCTGCTGGAGGATGAGACCCAGTACTTC.

This clonotype was seen ten or more times. This chain joins TRBV28 and TRBJ1-5, with 12 bases identical to TRBD1. This CDR3 spans 15 amino acids. The V gene end was trimmed by 5 bases and the J gene end by 6 bases; junction bases not matched to a gene: 5. The germline V gene has CDR1 MDHEN and CDR2 SYDVKM. DNA for the CDR3: TGTGCCAGCAGTATTATGGGACAGGGGGCTCAGCCCCAGCATTTT. It specifies CASSIMGQGAQPQHF.

This chain connects TRBV6-2 or TRBV6-3 to TRBJ1-1, with a weak D call TRBD1 (5 bases). The germline CDR1 and CDR2 sequences are MNHEY and SVGEGT. This CDR3 comprises 14 residues. V dropped 4 bases and J dropped 2 bases, with 11 bases sitting between them. Written as DNA, the CDR3 is TGTGCCAGCAGTTCCCCGACAGAAAACACTGAAGCTTTCTTT. It specifies CASSSPTENTEAFF.

This clonotype was found many times. The rearrangement links TRBV12-3 or TRBV12-4 to TRBJ1-5; D is ambiguous. This CDR3 has 14 residues. The V gene lost 9 bases and the J gene lost 2 bases, with 14 bases spanning the gap. This CDR3 is CASSLSGRNQPQHF. The CDR3 coding sequence is TGTGCCAGTAGTCTCTCTGGCCGCAATCAGCCCCAGCATTTT.

This sequence joins TRBV9 and TRBJ2-2; 15 bases map to TRBD2. The J segment lost 7 bases and the V segment lost 4 bases, leaving 5 bases of the junction unmatched. Germline lookup yields CDR1 SGDLS and CDR2 YYNGEE. The CDR3 runs to 16 residues. In nucleotides, the CDR3 is TGTGCCAGCAGCTTAGGACTAGCGGGAGGGTACGGGGAGCTGTTTTTT. Its translation is CASSLGLAGGYGELFF. Full variable domain (rest looked up from reference TRBV9 and TRBJ2-2): DSGVTQTPKHLITATGQRVTLRCSPRSGDLSVYWYQQSLDQGLQFLIQYYNGEERAKGNILERFSAQQFPDLHSELNLSSLELGDSALYFCASSLGLAGGYGELFFGEGSRLTVL.

This clonotype showed up many times. The chain employs TRBV12-3 or TRBV12-4 and TRBJ1-4, with D perhaps TRBD1 (5 bases). V shed 3 bases and J shed 6 bases, with 11 bases lying between them. The CDR3 length is 14 residues. The CDR3, as DNA: TGTGCCAGCAGTTTTATCAGGGCGGATGAAAAACTGTTTTTT. Protein: CASSFIRADEKLFF.

CDR3 region: CSALAGAGYEQFF. DNA of the CDR3: TGCAGTGCTTTAGCGGGAGCCGGCTATGAGCAGTTCTTC. The V call is TRBV20-1, the J call TRBJ2-1, with 9 nucleotides matching TRBD2. The CDR3 totals 13 residues. From germline, CDR1 is DFQATT and CDR2 SNEGSKA (reference sequence). The V and J ends lost 5 bases and 8 bases, in that order; junction bases with no gene match: 7.

This clonotype was seen many times. The CDR3 nucleotides are TGTGCCAGCATAGAGGAGTATTTCAATTCACCCCTCCACTTT. Its protein product is CASIEEYFNSPLHF. The V and J genes are TRBV2 and TRBJ1-6, with D uncertain. From germline, CDR1 is SNHLY and CDR2 FYNNEI. This CDR3 is built from 14 residues. V lost 7 bases, J lost 7 bases, and 14 bases lay in between.

This clonotype was seen at least ten times. This chain uses TRBV6-1 with TRBJ1-5, with TRBD1 identical over 8 bases. The germline V gene encodes CDR1 MNHNS and CDR2 SASEGT. V shed 6 bases and J 6 bases; nucleotides not matched to a gene: 10. There are 15 residues in the CDR3. Here the CDR3 DNA reads TGTGCCAGCAGCAATACAGGGGGAATCGGTCAGCCCCAGCATTTT. It specifies CASSNTGGIGQPQHF.

The V call is TRBV20-1, the J call TRBJ1-3; D is uncertain. CDR3 size: 13 residues. Per the germline V gene, CDR1 is DFQATT and CDR2 is SNEGSKA (reference sequence). Trimming stripped 2 bases from V and 2 bases from J, with 7 bases between. The CDR3 region is CSARSEAGNTIYF. CDR3 in DNA: TGCAGTGCTAGATCGGAGGCTGGAAACACCATATATTTT.

To note about this clonotype: It may be a read error: a sequence one base away is much more abundant. The V gene is TRBV20-1, the J gene TRBJ2-5; 11 bases align to TRBD2. Trimming took 1 base from V and 11 from J; bases not matched to a gene: 9. The CDR3 loop spans 14 amino acids. In germline, CDR1 is DFQATT, CDR2 SNEGSKA (reference sequence). CDR3: CSARAIAGGVVQYF. As DNA, the CDR3 is TGCAGTGCTAGAGCAATAGCGGGAGGGGTCGTTCAGTACTTC.